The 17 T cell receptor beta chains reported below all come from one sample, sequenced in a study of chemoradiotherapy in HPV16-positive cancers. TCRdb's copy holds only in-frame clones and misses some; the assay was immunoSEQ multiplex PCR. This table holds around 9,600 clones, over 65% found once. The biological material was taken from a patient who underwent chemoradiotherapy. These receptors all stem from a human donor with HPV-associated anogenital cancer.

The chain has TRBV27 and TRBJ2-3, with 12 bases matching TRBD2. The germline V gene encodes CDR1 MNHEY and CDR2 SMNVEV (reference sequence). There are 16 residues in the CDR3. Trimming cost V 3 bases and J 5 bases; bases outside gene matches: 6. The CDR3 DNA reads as TGTGCCAGCAGTTTCGCTAGCGGGGGGGGCGGAGATACGCAGTATTTT. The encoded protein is CASSFASGGGGDTQYF.

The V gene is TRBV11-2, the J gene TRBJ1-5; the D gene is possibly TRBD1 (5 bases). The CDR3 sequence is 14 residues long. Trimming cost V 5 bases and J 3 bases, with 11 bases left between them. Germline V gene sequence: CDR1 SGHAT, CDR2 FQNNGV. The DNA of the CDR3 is TGTGCCAGCAGCCCTGGGACTACCAATCAGCCCCAGCATTTT. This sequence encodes CASSPGTTNQPQHF. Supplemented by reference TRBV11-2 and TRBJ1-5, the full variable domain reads EAGVAQSPRYKIIEKRQSVAFWCNPISGHATLYWYQQILGQGPKLLIQFQNNGVVDDSQLPKDRFSAERLKGVDSTLKIQPAKLEDSAVYLCASSPGTTNQPQHFGDGTRLSIL.

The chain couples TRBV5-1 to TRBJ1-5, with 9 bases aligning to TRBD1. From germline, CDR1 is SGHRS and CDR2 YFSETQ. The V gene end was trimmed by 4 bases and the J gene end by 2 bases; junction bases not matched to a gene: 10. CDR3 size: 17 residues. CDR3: CASSPGQGLDGNQPQHF. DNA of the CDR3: TGCGCCAGCAGCCCCGGACAGGGGCTGGATGGCAATCAGCCCCAGCATTTT.

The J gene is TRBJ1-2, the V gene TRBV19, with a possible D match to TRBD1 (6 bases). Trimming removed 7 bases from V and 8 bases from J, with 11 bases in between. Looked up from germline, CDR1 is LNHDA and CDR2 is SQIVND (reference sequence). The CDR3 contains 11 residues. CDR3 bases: TGTGCCAGTATCGGGACATTCGGCTACACCTTC. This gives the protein CASIGTFGYTF.

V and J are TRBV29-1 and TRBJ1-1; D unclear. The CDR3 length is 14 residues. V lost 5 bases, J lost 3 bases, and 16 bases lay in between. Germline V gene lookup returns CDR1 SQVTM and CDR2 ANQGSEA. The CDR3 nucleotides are TGCAGCGTTCCTCCCCCATCAGGTTACACTGAAGCTTTCTTT. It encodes CSVPPPSGYTEAFF.

Written as DNA, the CDR3 is TGTGCCAGCTCACTTGGACAGGGGGACACTGAAGCTTTCTTT. Protein sequence: CASSLGQGDTEAFF. The genes are TRBV18 and TRBJ1-1, with 10 bases identical to TRBD1. V lost 4 bases and J lost 3; bases outside the gene matches: 2. Germline V CDR1 and CDR2: KGHSH, LQKENI. The CDR3 totals 14 residues. Together with reference TRBV18 and TRBJ1-1, the CDR3 gives the full variable domain: NAGVMQNPRHLVRRRGQEARLRCSPMKGHSHVYWYRQLPEEGLKFMVYLQKENIIDESGMPKERFSAEFPKEGPSILRIQQVVRGDSAAYFCASSLGQGDTEAFFGQGTRLTVV.

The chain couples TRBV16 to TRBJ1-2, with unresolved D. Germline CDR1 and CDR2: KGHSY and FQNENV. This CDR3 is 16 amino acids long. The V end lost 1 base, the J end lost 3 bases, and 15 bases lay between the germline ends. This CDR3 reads CASSQFSTSSHYGYTF. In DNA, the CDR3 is TGTGCCAGCAGCCAATTCTCGACGTCCTCTCACTATGGCTACACCTTC.

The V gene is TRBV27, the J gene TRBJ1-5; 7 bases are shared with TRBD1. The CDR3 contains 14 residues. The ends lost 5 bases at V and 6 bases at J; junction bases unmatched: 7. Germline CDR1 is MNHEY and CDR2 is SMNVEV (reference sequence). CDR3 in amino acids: CASSKFRGSQPQHF. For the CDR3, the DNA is TGTGCCAGCAGTAAATTCAGGGGGAGTCAGCCCCAGCATTTT.

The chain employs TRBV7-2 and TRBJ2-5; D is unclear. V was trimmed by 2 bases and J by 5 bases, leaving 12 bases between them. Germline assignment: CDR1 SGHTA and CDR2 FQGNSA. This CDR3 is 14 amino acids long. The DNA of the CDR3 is TGTGCCAGCAGCTTACTTCGTTTCGTCGAGACCCAGTACTTC. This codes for CASSLLRFVETQYF.

CDR3 DNA: TGCGCCAGCCGATTACTATCTAGCGCCAACACCGGGGAGCTGTTTTTT. Translating gives CASRLLSSANTGELFF. The rearrangement joins TRBV5-1 to TRBJ2-2, with D perhaps TRBD2 (6 bases). This CDR3 is 16 amino acids long. The V gene's germline CDR1 is SGHRS and CDR2 YFSETQ. V lost 7 bases and J lost 2, with 18 bases in between.

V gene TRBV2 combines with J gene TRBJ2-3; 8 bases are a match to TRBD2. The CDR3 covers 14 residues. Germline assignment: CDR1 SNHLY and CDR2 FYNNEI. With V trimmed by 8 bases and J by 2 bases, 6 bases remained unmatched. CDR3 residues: CASGTRASTDTQYF. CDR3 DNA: TGTGCCAGCGGGACTAGAGCATCCACAGATACGCAGTATTTT. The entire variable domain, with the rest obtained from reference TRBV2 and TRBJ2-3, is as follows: EPEVTQTPSHQVTQMGQEVILRCVPISNHLYFYWYRQILGQKVEFLVSFYNNEISEKSEIFDDQFSVERPDGSNFTLKIRSTKLEDSAMYFCASGTRASTDTQYFGPGTRLTVL.

The CDR3 DNA sequence: TGCGCCAGCAGCGCGCTCGGGAATAATGGCTACACCTTC. Amino acids: CASSALGNNGYTF. The rearrangement links TRBV5-1 to TRBJ1-2; D call uncertain. The germline V and J ends were trimmed by 4 bases and 6 bases, with 13 bases remaining between them. Germline lookup yields CDR1 SGHRS and CDR2 YFSETQ. The CDR3 extends over 13 amino acids.

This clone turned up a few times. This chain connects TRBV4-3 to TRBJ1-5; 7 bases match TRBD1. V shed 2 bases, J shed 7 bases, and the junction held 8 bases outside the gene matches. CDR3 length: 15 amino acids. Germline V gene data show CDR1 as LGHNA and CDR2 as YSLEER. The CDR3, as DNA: TGCGCCAGCAGCCAAAGTTGGCAGGGGGGACAGCCCCAGCATTTT. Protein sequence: CASSQSWQGGQPQHF.

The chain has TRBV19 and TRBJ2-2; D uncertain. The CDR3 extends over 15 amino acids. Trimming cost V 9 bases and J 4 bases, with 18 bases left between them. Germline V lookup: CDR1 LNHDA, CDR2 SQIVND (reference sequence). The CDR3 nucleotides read TGTGCCAGCCAGCGTTACGTGGGAATCACCGGGGAGCTGTTTTTT. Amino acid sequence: CASQRYVGITGELFF.

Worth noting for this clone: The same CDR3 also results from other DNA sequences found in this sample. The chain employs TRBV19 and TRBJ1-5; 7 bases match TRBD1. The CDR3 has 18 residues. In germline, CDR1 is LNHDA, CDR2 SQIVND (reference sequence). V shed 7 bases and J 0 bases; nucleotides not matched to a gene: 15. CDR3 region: CASIQRVQGPYSNQPQHF. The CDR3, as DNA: TGTGCCAGTATCCAACGAGTACAGGGGCCCTATAGCAATCAGCCCCAGCATTTT.

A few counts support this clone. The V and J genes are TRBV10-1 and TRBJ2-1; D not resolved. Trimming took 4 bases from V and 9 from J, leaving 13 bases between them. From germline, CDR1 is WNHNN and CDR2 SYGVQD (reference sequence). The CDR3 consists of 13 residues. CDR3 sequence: CASSGPSDGEQFF. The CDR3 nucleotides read TGCGCCAGCAGTGGCCCCAGTGACGGTGAGCAGTTCTTC.

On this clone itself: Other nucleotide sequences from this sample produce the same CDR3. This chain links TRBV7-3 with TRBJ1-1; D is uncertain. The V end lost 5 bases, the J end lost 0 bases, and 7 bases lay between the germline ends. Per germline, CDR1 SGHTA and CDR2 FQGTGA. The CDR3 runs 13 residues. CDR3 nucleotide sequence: TGTGCCAGCAGCCCCAGCTTGAACACTGAAGCTTTCTTT. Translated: CASSPSLNTEAFF.